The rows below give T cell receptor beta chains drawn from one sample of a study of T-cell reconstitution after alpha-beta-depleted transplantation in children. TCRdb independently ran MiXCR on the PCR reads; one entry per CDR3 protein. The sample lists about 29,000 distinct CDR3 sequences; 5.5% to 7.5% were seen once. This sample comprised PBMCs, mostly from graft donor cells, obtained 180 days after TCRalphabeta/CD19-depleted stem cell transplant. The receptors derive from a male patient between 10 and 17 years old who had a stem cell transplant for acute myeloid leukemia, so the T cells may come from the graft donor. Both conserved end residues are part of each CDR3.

CDR3: CASSLEAGGVSTGELFF
V: TRBV5-4
J: TRBJ2-2

CDR3: CSAGNLGEQFF
V: TRBV20-1
J: TRBJ2-1

CDR3: CASSQPRGLAGEDTQYF
V: TRBV4-1
J: TRBJ2-3

CDR3: CASSVDMSGTQYF
V: TRBV19
J: TRBJ2-5

CDR3: CAEIGNEQFF
V: TRBV7-9
J: TRBJ2-1

CDR3: CSASSNEQFF
V: TRBV20-1
J: TRBJ2-1

CDR3: CATSGRVGTYEQYF
V: TRBV24-1
J: TRBJ2-7

CDR3: CASSEPSEQYF
V: TRBV2
J: TRBJ2-7

CDR3: CASSSDSMNTEAFF
V: TRBV12-3/TRBV12-4
J: TRBJ1-1

CDR3: CASSPQGAELREQYF
V: TRBV18
J: TRBJ2-7

CDR3: CSAQQPRASGRGTGELFF
V: TRBV20-1
J: TRBJ2-2

CDR3: CASSPDVDNEQFF
V: TRBV5-4
J: TRBJ2-1

CDR3: CASSLASWGETQYF
V: TRBV7-9
J: TRBJ2-5

CDR3: CASSPGAGSKDEQFF
V: TRBV27
J: TRBJ2-1